The 11 T cell receptor beta chains reported below all come from one sample, sequenced in a study of blood T cell repertoires in COVID-19. TCRdb's copy holds only in-frame clones and misses some; the assay was immunoSEQ multiplex PCR. Of 650,000 to 800,000 clones listed, approximately 90% are singletons. Sequenced: peripheral blood. Every receptor here comes from a woman under 30 with acute or convalescent COVID-19.

The J gene is TRBJ1-1, the V gene TRBV7-3; tentatively, D is TRBD1 (5 bases). Trimming took off 6 bases at V and 8 bases at J, with 16 bases between the two ends. The CDR3 extends over 13 amino acids. In germline, CDR1 is SGHTA, CDR2 FQGTGA. The CDR3: CASSPTGGGEAFF. The CDR3 DNA sequence: TGTGCCAGCAGTCCAACGGGGGGTGGCGAAGCTTTCTTT.

The V and J genes are TRBV18 and TRBJ1-2; 10 nucleotides align to TRBD1. Per the germline V gene, CDR1 is KGHSH and CDR2 is LQKENI. Unmatched junction bases numbered 10, after V lost 6 bases and J lost 3 bases. CDR3 length: 16 amino acids. The CDR3 loop is CASSRRDRGDHYGYTF. CDR3 coding DNA: TGTGCCAGCTCCCGCCGGGACAGGGGAGATCACTATGGCTACACCTTC.

This chain joins TRBV9 and TRBJ2-6; weak D call: TRBD1 (6 bases). The CDR3 extends over 17 amino acids. The V gene's germline CDR1 is SGDLS and CDR2 YYNGEE. V was pared by 4 bases and J by 0 bases, with 14 bases between. The CDR3 nucleotides are TGTGCCAGCAGCATACAGGGCCCACTCTCTGGGGCCAACGTCCTGACTTTC. It specifies CASSIQGPLSGANVLTF.

The chain employs TRBV21-1 and TRBJ2-5; no check of the table's D call, TRBD2, against the DNA was made. TRBV21-1 is assigned pseudogene status. The CDR3 totals 17 residues. In DNA form, the CDR3 reads TGTGCCAGCAGCATAGGAACGGGGCAGGGAGGAAGGGAGACCCAGTACTTC. Protein: CASSIGTGQGGRETQYF.

This clone showed up just once. The genes are TRBV4-1 and TRBJ2-2, with 11 bases fitting TRBD2. The CDR3 covers 16 residues. The germline V gene has CDR1 MGHRA and CDR2 YSYEKL. V gave up 5 bases and J gave up 1 base; unmatched junction bases: 3. The CDR3: CASSYTSGGNTGELFF. CDR3 coding DNA: TGCGCCAGCAGCTATACTAGCGGGGGGAACACCGGGGAGCTGTTTTTT.

The J gene is TRBJ2-1, the V gene TRBV9; TRBD2 matches 8 bases. Germline-derived CDR1 and CDR2 are SGDLS and YYNGEE. With V trimmed by 3 bases and J by 9 bases, 11 bases remained unmatched. The CDR3 contains 15 residues. CDR3 region: CASSGGTRVESEQFF. DNA for the CDR3: TGTGCCAGCAGCGGCGGGACTAGAGTGGAGAGTGAGCAGTTCTTC.

The chain employs TRBV12-3 or TRBV12-4 and TRBJ1-2, with unresolved D. With 3 bases removed from V and 6 bases from J, the gap between germline ends came to 11 bases. CDR3 size: 13 residues. The CDR3 bases are TGTGCCAGCAGTTTTGGGCCTGAGCATGGCTACACCTTC. Protein product: CASSFGPEHGYTF.

The rearrangement uses TRBV5-1 and TRBJ2-7; TRBD2 agrees at 7 bases. Trimming at V came to 4 bases and at J to 4 bases, leaving 11 bases not matched to a gene. The CDR3 totals 15 residues. Germline V gene lookup returns CDR1 SGHRS and CDR2 YFSETQ. The CDR3 is CASSRSGKGYYEQYF. CDR3 nucleotides: TGCGCCAGCAGCCGCAGCGGGAAAGGGTATTACGAGCAGTACTTC.

V is TRBV19 and J is TRBJ1-3, with 9 bases identical to TRBD1. The CDR3 length is 13 residues. Germline V CDR1 and CDR2: LNHDA, SQIVND (reference sequence). With V trimmed by 5 bases and J by 8 bases, 4 bases remained unmatched. CDR3 DNA sequence: TGTGCCAGTAGTCCACAGGGGGCCGACACCATATATTTT. Protein product: CASSPQGADTIYF.

This chain uses TRBV6-5 with TRBJ1-6; D uncertain. The CDR3 runs 10 residues. Germline V gene sequence: CDR1 MNHEY, CDR2 SVGAGI. V dropped 6 bases and J dropped 11 bases, with 5 bases sitting between them. The CDR3 region has the DNA TGTGCCAGCAGATATCCACCCCTCCACTTT. Translated, it gives CASRYPPLHF.

This chain links TRBV13 with TRBJ1-3; D is unresolved. V lost 5 bases and J 0 bases, leaving 11 bases between the germline ends. Germline values: CDR1 PRHDT, CDR2 FYEKMQ (reference sequence). CDR3 length equals 15 residues. The CDR3 DNA reads as TGTGCCAGCAGCGCCATCCAGAACTCTGGAAACACCATATATTTT. Amino acid sequence: CASSAIQNSGNTIYF.